This TCR beta chain originates from a study of cytomegalovirus exposure and HLA in healthy donors. On the study more broadly: Early released data had around 88 million unique TCRs, all coming from HLA-typed donors. General study findings and limits: HLA alleles showed associations with about 15,000 TCR beta sequences in a later analysis, at a 0.05 false discovery rate. Indistinguishable V segments such as TRBV6-2 and TRBV6-3 were excluded.

Donors sampled were nominally healthy, though unrecorded immune exposures were likely. With respect to this clone: The antigen remains undetermined.

This CDR3 has 14 residues. Germline values: CDR1 SGHNT, CDR2 YYREEE (reference sequence). V gave up 0 bases and J gave up 0 bases, with 7 bases separating them. PCR involved 60 Vbeta and 13 Jbeta primers. Some clones are missing from TCRdb's copy, which holds only in-frame ones; the method was immunoSEQ multiplex PCR. The profile shows some 98,000 clones, about four fifths of them singletons. The receptor was isolated from a man aged 18 to 30 in good health and CMV-seropositive. V gene TRBV5-4 combines with J gene TRBJ2-7; D remains ambiguous. Material for sequencing was PBMCs. CDR3 sequence (DNA): TGTGCCAGCAGCTTGGGAGGTCTCTCCTACGAGCAGTACTTC. Its protein product is CASSLGGLSYEQYF. Together with reference TRBV5-4 and TRBJ2-7, the CDR3 gives the full variable domain: ETGVTQSPTHLIKTRGQQVTLRCSSQSGHNTVSWYQQALGQGPQFIFQYYREEENGRGNFPPRFSGLQFPNYSSELNVNALELDDSALYLCASSLGGLSYEQYFGPGTRLTVT.